The present TCR beta chain was sequenced within a study of T cells after yellow fever vaccination. 5'RACE template switching generated TCR cDNA, adding a universal primer site and UMIs. TCRdb reprocessed the 5' RACE reads via MiXCR and lists one record per CDR3 protein. The repertoire holds 200,000 to 300,000 distinct CDR3 sequences, 10% to 15% seen once, with roughly 0.5% in the top ten. This clonotype turned up a few times. Antigen specificity is unknown. Germline CDR1 is KGHDR and CDR2 is SFDVKD. The CDR3 has 15 amino acids. The trim removed 3 bases at V and 8 bases at J, leaving 7 bases unmatched. Study observations and caveats: A small proportion of clonotypes was detected in both the CD4 and CD8 compartments.

The origin of this receptor is a man between 25 and 39 years old who received the YFV17D yellow fever vaccine. The gene calls are TRBV24-1 and TRBJ2-1, with 9 bases lining up with TRBD2. The material sequenced was CD4+ T cells sorted from PBMCs, taken 45 days after the yellow fever booster vaccination. In DNA form, the CDR3 reads TGTGCCACCAGTGATCGGATAGCGGGAGAGGATGAGCAGTTCTTC. Its translation: CATSDRIAGEDEQFF.